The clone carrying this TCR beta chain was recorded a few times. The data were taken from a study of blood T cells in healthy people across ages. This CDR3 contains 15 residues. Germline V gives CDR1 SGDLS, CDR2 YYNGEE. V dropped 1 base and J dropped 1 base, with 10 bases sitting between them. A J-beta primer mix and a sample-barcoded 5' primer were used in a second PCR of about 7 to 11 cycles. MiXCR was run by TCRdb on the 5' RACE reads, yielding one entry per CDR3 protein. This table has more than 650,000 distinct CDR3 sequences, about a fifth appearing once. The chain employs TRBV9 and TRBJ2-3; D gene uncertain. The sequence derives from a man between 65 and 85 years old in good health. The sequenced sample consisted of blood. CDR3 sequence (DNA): TGTGCCAGCAGCGTAACCCCGGGCGGCACAGATACGCAGTATTTT. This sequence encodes CASSVTPGGTDTQYF.